The TCR beta chain described here comes from a study of shared clonotypes between healthy human individuals. Turning to the study itself: Three plates were used per donor for CD4 naive, three for CD4 memory, two for CD8 naive and one for CD8 memory.

Concerning this clone: Its target is not known.

General study findings and limits: Memory subsets generally showed smaller estimated richness than naive subsets did.

Assay: immunoSEQ multiplex PCR; the TCRdb copy retains only in-frame clones and omits some. This repertoire shows 2,500,000 or so clones, less than 95% found once; its top ten account for 0.37%. Sequenced: naive CD4+ T cells from PBMCs. The sample's subset: CD45RA+ positively selected. This clonotype was sampled from a man between 18 and 35 years old in good health. Some clones in this sample may be carry-over from other donors' samples.

CDR3 amino acids: CASSQDRGPSYGYTF. CDR3 nucleotide sequence: TGCGCCAGCAGCCAAGACCGGGGACCGAGCTATGGCTACACCTTC. The chain carries TRBV4-3 and TRBJ1-2, with a possible D match to TRBD1 (5 bases). The CDR3 spans 15 residues. Germline assignment: CDR1 LGHNA and CDR2 YSLEER. V was shortened by 0 bases and J by 4 bases, with 12 bases between the two germline ends.